Listed below are T cell receptor beta chains from one sample, sequenced in a study of T-cell reconstitution after alpha-beta-depleted transplantation in children. TCRdb used MiXCR to reprocess the PCR reads, holding one entry per CDR3 protein. The sample yields hundreds of thousands of distinct CDR3 sequences, approximately 13% seen once. The source material was PBMCs, mostly from graft donor cells, sampled 360 days after TCRalphabeta/CD19-depleted stem cell transplant. The receptors come from a male patient younger than 18 who had a stem cell transplant for acute myeloid leukemia, so the T cells may come from the graft donor. Both conserved end residues are trimmed from each CDR3.

TRBV19	TRBJ2-1	ASSISGRVWMEQF
TRBV11-2	TRBJ2-1	ASSRTTGVYNEQF
TRBV4-2	TRBJ2-7	ASSRRAGGPNYEQY
TRBV5-1	TRBJ2-3	ASSPGLAGLTDTQY
TRBV7-9	TRBJ2-7	ASASTGKNFPSY
TRBV5-1	TRBJ2-3	ASSRGLAGAADTQY
TRBV27	TRBJ2-1	ASSLLGLDYREQF
TRBV5-1	TRBJ2-7	ASSLLANTYEQY
TRBV30	TRBJ2-3	AWSQDRDSNTDTQY
TRBV29-1	TRBJ2-7	SVDLLWGGSAHEQY
TRBV4-2	TRBJ2-4	ASSPRQLAAKNIQY
TRBV27	TRBJ1-1	ASRGVNTEAF
TRBV29-1	TRBJ2-2	SIRGSGTQESANTGELF
TRBV29-1	TRBJ2-5	SVEVQGGETQY
TRBV29-1	TRBJ2-1	SVEDGGTSGSWYNEQF
TRBV6-1	TRBJ2-7	ASRPLAGGDEQY
TRBV29-1	TRBJ1-1	SVEPNTEAF
TRBV5-1	TRBJ1-2	ASSLRRVDGYT
TRBV6-2/TRBV6-3	TRBJ2-1	ASALAGGPDEQF
TRBV28	TRBJ2-5	ASRGLKNQETQY
TRBV20-1	TRBJ1-6	SATPGQTLGISPLH
TRBV6-5	TRBJ2-1	ASSYSIGTSRYNEQF
TRBV12-3/TRBV12-4	TRBJ2-7	ASSSRSRGVHEQY